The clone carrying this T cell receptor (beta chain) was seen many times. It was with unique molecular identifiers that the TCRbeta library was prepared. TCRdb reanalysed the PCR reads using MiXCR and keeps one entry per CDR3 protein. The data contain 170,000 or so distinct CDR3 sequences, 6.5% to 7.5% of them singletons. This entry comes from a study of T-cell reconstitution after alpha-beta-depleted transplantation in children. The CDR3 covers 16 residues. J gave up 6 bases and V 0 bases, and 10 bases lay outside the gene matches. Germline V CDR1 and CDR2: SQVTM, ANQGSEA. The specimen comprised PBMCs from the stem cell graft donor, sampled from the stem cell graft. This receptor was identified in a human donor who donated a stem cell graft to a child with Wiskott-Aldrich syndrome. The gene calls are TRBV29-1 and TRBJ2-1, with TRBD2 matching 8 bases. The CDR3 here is CSVEDTAGVDRNEQFF. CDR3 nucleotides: TGCAGCGTTGAAGATACAGCGGGAGTGGATCGCAATGAGCAGTTCTTC.